The source of this T cell receptor beta chain is a study of blood T cell repertoires in COVID-19. CDR1 and CDR2 (germline): SNHLY, FYNNEI. CDR3 length equals 14 residues. The trim removed 4 bases at V and 8 bases at J, leaving 7 bases unmatched. Data came from immunoSEQ multiplex PCR; TCRdb stores just in-frame clones and leaves some out. The repertoire holds about 500,000 clones, with approximately 88% as singletons. The sample taken for sequencing was peripheral blood. The TCR sequence derives from a woman aged 45-65 years with COVID-19, enrolled during active disease. The gene calls are TRBV2 and TRBJ2-2; 7 nucleotides agree with TRBD1. The CDR3, as DNA: TGTGCCAGCAGTGGGAGATCAGGGGGAGGGGAGCTGTTTTTT. It yields the protein CASSGRSGGGELFF.